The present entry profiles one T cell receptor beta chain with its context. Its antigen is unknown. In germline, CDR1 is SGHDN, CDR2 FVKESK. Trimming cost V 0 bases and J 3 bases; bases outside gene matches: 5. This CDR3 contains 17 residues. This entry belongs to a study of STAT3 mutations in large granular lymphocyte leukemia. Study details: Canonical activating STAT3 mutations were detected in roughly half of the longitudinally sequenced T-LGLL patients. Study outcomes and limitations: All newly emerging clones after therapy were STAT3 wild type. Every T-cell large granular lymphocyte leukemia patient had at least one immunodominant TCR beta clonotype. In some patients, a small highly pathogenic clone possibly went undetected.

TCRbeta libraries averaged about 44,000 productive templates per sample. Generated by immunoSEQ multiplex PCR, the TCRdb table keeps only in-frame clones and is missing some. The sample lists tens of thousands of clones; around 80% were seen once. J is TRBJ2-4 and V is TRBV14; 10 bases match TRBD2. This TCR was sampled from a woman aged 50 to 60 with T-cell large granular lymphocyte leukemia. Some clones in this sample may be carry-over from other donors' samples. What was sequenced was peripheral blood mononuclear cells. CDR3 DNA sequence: TGTGCCAGCAGCCAAGATACCAGCGGGAGGGGCAAAAACATTCAGTACTTC. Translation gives CASSQDTSGRGKNIQYF.